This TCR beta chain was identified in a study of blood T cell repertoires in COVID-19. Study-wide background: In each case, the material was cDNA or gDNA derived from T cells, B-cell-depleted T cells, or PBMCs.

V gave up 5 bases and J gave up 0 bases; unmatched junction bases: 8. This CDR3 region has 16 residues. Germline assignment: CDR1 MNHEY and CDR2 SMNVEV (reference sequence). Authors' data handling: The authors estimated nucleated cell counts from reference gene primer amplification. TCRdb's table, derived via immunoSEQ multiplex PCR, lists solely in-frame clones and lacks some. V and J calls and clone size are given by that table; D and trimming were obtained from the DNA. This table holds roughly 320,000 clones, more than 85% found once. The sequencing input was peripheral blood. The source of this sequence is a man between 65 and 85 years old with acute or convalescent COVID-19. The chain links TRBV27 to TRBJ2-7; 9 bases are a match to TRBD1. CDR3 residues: CASSRAGTGSSYEQYF. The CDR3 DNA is TGTGCCAGCAGTAGAGCCGGGACAGGGAGCTCCTACGAGCAGTACTTC.